This T cell receptor beta chain originates from a study of cytomegalovirus exposure and HLA in healthy donors. It was with 60 Vbeta and 13 Jbeta primers that the PCR ran. This table comes from immunoSEQ multiplex PCR, and its TCRdb copy is limited to in-frame clones, with some not included. The sample yields 200,000 to 250,000 clones, under 70% seen once. Germline lookup yields CDR1 WNHNN and CDR2 SYGVQD (reference sequence). The length of the CDR3 is 13 residues. Trimming removed 4 bases from V and 3 bases from J, with 9 bases in between. The source is a man aged 40-49 years in good health and CMV-seropositive. Material for sequencing was PBMCs. The chain joins TRBV10-1 to TRBJ1-2, with a weak D call TRBD1 (5 bases). Here the CDR3 reads CASSVDRDYGYTF. CDR3 coding DNA: TGCGCCAGCAGTGTCGACAGAGACTATGGCTACACCTTC.